This T cell receptor beta chain stems from a study of T cells expressing NK-cell markers. Study-level findings and limits: The share of CD8+ T cells held by dominant NKG2C+ clonotypes was roughly 1.0-7.5% in several donors.

The CDR3 has 12 residues. Looked up from germline, CDR1 is LNHDA and CDR2 is SQIVND (reference sequence). Points on this clonotype: Its antigen is not identified.

Reprocessing the 5' RACE reads, TCRdb reports a single entry for every CDR3 protein and omits DNA. The ten top clones account for 37%, within a sample of 150,000 to 160,000 distinct CDR3 sequences. Sequencing input: blood T cells: a sorted CD56 or NKG2C T cell subset, CD4+ or CD8+ T cells, or bulk PBMC T cells (not recorded which). The chain uses TRBV19 and TRBJ1-2. The sequence derives from a woman between 50 and 59 years old in good health. This chain's CDR3 is CASQRILYGYTF.